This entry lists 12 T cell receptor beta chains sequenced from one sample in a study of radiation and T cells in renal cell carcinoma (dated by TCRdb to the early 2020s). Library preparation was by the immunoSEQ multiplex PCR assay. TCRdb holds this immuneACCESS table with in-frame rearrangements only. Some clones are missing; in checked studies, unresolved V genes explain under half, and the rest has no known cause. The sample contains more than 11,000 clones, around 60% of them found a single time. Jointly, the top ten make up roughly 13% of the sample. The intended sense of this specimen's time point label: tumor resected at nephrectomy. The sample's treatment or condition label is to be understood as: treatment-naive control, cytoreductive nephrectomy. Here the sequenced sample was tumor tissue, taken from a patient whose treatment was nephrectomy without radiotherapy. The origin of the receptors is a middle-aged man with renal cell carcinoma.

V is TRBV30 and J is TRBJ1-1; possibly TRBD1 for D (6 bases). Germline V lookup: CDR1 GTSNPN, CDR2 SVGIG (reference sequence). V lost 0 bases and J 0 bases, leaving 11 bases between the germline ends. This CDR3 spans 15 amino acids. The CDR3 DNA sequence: TGTGCCTGGAGTGTACGGGGGGGCGTGAACACTGAAGCTTTCTTT. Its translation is CAWSVRGGVNTEAFF.

The chain's CDR3 is CASSLLGSTEAFF. The CDR3 region has the DNA TGTGCCAGCAGCCTCTTAGGGTCCACTGAAGCTTTCTTT. V usage is TRBV27 and J usage is TRBJ1-1; no definite D call. This CDR3 has 13 residues. Germline CDR1 MNHEY, CDR2 SMNVEV (reference sequence). V was pared by 6 bases and J by 4 bases, with 12 bases between.

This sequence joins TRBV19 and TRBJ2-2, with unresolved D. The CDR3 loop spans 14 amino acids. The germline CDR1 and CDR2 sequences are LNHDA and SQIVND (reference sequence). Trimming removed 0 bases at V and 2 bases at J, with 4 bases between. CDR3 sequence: CASSIDVNTGELFF. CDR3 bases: TGTGCCAGTAGTATAGACGTTAACACCGGGGAGCTGTTTTTT.

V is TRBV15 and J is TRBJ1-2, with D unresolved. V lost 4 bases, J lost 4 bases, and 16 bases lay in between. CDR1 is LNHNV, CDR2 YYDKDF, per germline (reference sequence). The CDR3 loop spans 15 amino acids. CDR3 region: CATSIGRVAPYGYTF. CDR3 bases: TGTGCCACCAGCATAGGCCGCGTTGCCCCCTATGGCTACACCTTC.

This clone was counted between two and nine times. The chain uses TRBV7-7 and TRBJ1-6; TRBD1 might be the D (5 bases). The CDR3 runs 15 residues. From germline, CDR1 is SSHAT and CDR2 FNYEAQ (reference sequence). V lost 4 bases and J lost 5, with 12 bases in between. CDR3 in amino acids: CASSSSDIDNSPLHF. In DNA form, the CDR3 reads TGTGCCAGCAGCTCATCGGACATAGATAATTCACCCCTCCACTTT.

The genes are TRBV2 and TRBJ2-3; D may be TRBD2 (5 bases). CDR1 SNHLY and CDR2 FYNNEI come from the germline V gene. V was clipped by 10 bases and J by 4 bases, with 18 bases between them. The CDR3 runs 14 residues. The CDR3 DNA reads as TGTGCCACCTCGGTAGGGTCAGCGGCAGATACGCAGTATTTT. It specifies CATSVGSAADTQYF. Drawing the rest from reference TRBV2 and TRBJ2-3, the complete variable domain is EPEVTQTPSHQVTQMGQEVILRCVPISNHLYFYWYRQILGQKVEFLVSFYNNEISEKSEIFDDQFSVERPDGSNFTLKIRSTKLEDSAMYFCATSVGSAADTQYFGPGTRLTVL.

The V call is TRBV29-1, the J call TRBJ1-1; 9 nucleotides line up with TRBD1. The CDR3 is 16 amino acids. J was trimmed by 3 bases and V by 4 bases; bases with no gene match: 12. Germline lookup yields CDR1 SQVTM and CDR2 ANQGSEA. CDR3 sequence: CSVAGQGRLGYTEAFF. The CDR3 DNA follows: TGCAGCGTTGCAGGACAGGGGCGGCTAGGGTACACTGAAGCTTTCTTT.

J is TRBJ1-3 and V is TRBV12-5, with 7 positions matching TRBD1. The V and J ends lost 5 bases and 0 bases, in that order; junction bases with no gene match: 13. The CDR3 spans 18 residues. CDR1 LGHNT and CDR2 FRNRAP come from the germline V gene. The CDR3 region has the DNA TGTGCTAGTGGTCCGGGATGGGGACAGCAAGACTCTGGAAACACCATATATTTT. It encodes CASGPGWGQQDSGNTIYF.

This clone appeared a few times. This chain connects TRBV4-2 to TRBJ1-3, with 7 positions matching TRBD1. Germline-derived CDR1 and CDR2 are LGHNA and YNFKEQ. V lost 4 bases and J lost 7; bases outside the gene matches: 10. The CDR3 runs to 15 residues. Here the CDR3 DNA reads TGTGCCAGCAGCCCGGGAGGGGGCGAGTTGAACACCATATATTTT. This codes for CASSPGGGELNTIYF.

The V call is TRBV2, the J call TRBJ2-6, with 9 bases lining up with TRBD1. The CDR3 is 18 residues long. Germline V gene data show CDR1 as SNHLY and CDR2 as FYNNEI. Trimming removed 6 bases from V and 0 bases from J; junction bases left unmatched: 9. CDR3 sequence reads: CASSTSGTGNSGANVLTF. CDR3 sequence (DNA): TGTGCCAGCAGCACTTCCGGGACAGGGAACTCTGGGGCCAACGTCCTGACTTTC.

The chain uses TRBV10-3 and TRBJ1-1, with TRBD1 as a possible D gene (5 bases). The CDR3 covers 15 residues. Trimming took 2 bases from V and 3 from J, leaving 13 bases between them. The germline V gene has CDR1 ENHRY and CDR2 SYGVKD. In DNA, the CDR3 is TGTGCCATCAGTGAGAGTGGGGGGGGACACACTGAAGCTTTCTTT. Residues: CAISESGGGHTEAFF.

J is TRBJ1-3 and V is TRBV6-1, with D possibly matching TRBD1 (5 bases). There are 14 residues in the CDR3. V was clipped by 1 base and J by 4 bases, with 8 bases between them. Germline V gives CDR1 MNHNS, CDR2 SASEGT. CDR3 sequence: CASSEGGRGNTIYF. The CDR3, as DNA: TGTGCCAGCAGTGAAGGGGGGAGGGGAAACACCATATATTTT.